The rows below give T cell receptor beta chains drawn from one sample of a study of identical twins. TCRdb independently ran MiXCR on the 5' RACE reads; one entry per CDR3 protein. The sample lists around 340,000 distinct CDR3 sequences, about 10% occurring once. Sample: naive T cells sorted from blood. The origin of the receptors is a woman aged 50 to 60 in good health. CDR3s include the opening cysteine and the closing phenylalanine or tryptophan. The order of the fields is D gene, clone size, J gene, V gene, CDR3 DNA, CDR3 protein. The D gene is left open where the match is weak. Rows may omit the clone size; those that give it use once, few, many or a size class.

NA NA TRBJ2-1 TRBV5-1 TGCGCCAGCAGCCCTCTGTCTCATTACAATGAGCAGTTCTTC CASSPLSHYNEQFF
TRBD2 NA TRBJ2-2 TRBV29-1 TGCAGCGTTGACGTAGCGGGAGGGCCATCCGGGGAGCTGTTTTTT CSVDVAGGPSGELFF
TRBD1 NA TRBJ2-5 TRBV6-6 TGTGCCAGCAGCCGCGACAGGGCCCAAGAGACCCAGTACTTC CASSRDRAQETQYF
NA few TRBJ1-6 TRBV12-3/TRBV12-4 TGTGCCAGCAGCCGAAGGGGCCCCCGGGCTTCACCCCTCCACTTT CASSRRGPRASPLHF
NA once TRBJ2-7 TRBV7-6 TGTGCCAGCAGCTTTGTAGGGTTAGGCGAGCAGTACTTC CASSFVGLGEQYF
NA few TRBJ2-3 TRBV7-9 TGTGCCAGCAGCGCCATCGAGGAGACAGATACGCAGTATTTT CASSAIEETDTQYF
NA NA TRBJ2-3 TRBV13 TGTGCCAGCAGCTTAATTTGGGGAGCAGATACGCAGTATTTT CASSLIWGADTQYF
NA NA TRBJ1-4 TRBV7-6 TGTGCCAGCAGCTTATATGGGGCCGGGGAAACTAATGAAAAACTGTTTTTT CASSLYGAGETNEKLFF
NA NA TRBJ2-1 TRBV27 TGTGCCAGCAGTTACCAGGGTCCGGGTGAGCAGTTCTTC CASSYQGPGEQFF
NA NA TRBJ1-4 TRBV5-1 TGCGCCAGCATGAAGGGGGTAGCTAATGAAAAACTGTTTTTT CASMKGVANEKLFF
TRBD2 few TRBJ2-1 TRBV29-1 TGCAGCGGGGGGACTAGCGCGAGTGAGCAGTTCTTC CSGGTSASEQFF
NA NA TRBJ2-3 TRBV10-1 TGCGCCAGCAGTCTGGGGAACGCAGATACGCAGTATTTT CASSLGNADTQYF
TRBD1 few TRBJ2-5 TRBV5-1 TGCGCCAGCAGCTTGGCGGCAGGGGGCGTCTCGGAGACCCAGTACTTC CASSLAAGGVSETQYF
NA NA TRBJ2-5 TRBV2 TGTGCCAGCTCCCACGAAAGGAGGCAAGAGACCCAGTACTTC CASSHERRQETQYF
NA few TRBJ2-4 TRBV7-9 TGTGCCAGCAGCCTTACAGTCGATCCCAAAAACATTCAGTACTTC CASSLTVDPKNIQYF
TRBD1 few TRBJ2-5 TRBV5-1 TGCGCCAGCAGCCCGGGGACAGAATCACAAGAGACCCAGTACTTC CASSPGTESQETQYF
NA few TRBJ1-2 TRBV29-1 TGCAGCGTTGAAGAGGGGGGGATATATGGCTACACCTTC CSVEEGGIYGYTF
NA many TRBJ1-5 TRBV5-1 TGCGCCAGCAGTCAGGGCTCAAATCAGCCCCAGCATTTT CASSQGSNQPQHF
TRBD1 NA TRBJ1-1 TRBV11-2 TGTGCCAGCAGCTTCCTGACAGGGCTCAGCACTGAAGCTTTCTTT CASSFLTGLSTEAFF
NA once TRBJ2-1 TRBV12-3/TRBV12-4 TGTGCCAGCAGCAGACTGGGAGGCTCCGATGAGCAGTTCTTC CASSRLGGSDEQFF
TRBD1 NA TRBJ1-4 TRBV5-1 TGCGCCAGCAGCTTTACAGGGGCACGGGAAAAACTGTTTTTT CASSFTGAREKLFF
NA NA TRBJ2-1 TRBV5-1 TGCGCCAGCAGCTCGATGGGTTACAATGAGCAGTTCTTC CASSSMGYNEQFF
TRBD1 many TRBJ2-2 TRBV24-1 TGTGCCACCAGACCGGGACAGGGTTTTACCGGGGAGCTGTTTTTT CATRPGQGFTGELFF
NA few TRBJ2-3 TRBV3-1 TGTGCCAGCAGCCCCCAAGCGTCTAGCACAGATACGCAGTATTTT CASSPQASSTDTQYF
TRBD2 few TRBJ2-1 TRBV20-1 TGCAGTCATCTAGCGGGTTGCGTCTTC CSHLAGCVF
TRBD1 many TRBJ1-2 TRBV29-1 TGCAGCGAAGGACAGGGCTATGGCTACACCTTC CSEGQGYGYTF
NA few TRBJ2-1 TRBV12-3/TRBV12-4 TGTGCCAGCACTCTCGCATCGTGGTATTCCTACAATGAGCAGTTCTTC CASTLASWYSYNEQFF
TRBD2 NA TRBJ2-4 TRBV4-1 TGCGCCAGCAGCCGTACTAGCGGTGCCCTAGAGAACATTCAGTACTTC CASSRTSGALENIQYF
NA NA TRBJ2-3 TRBV30 TGTGCCTGGAGTGGACAACCTACACCTACAGATACGCAGTATTTT CAWSGQPTPTDTQYF
NA NA TRBJ2-1 TRBV13 TGTGCCAGCAGCTTATTTTTCGGAGAGTCGAATGAGCAGTTCTTC CASSLFFGESNEQFF
NA few TRBJ2-1 TRBV7-3 TGTGCCAGCAGCTTAAACCCACCAAATGAGCAGTTCTTC CASSLNPPNEQFF
NA NA TRBJ2-1 TRBV7-6 TGTGCCAGCAGCGGGGACACCTACAATGAGCAGTTCTTC CASSGDTYNEQFF
NA few TRBJ2-3 TRBV12-3/TRBV12-4 TGTGCCAGCAGCCGCCGGGACGACGGCACAGATACGCAGTATTTT CASSRRDDGTDTQYF
NA NA TRBJ1-5 TRBV6-6 TGTGCCAGCAGTTACGTAGCAGGCCCAAGGGGCAATCAGCCCCAGCATTTT CASSYVAGPRGNQPQHF
NA NA TRBJ2-3 TRBV20-1 TGCAGTGCCAGGATAGGCCCTAGCACAGATACGCAGTATTTT CSARIGPSTDTQYF
TRBD2 NA TRBJ2-7 TRBV7-3 TGTGCCAGCAGCAACACTAGCGGGTCCTACGAGCAGTACTTC CASSNTSGSYEQYF
NA few TRBJ2-2 TRBV15 TGTGCCCACCCGCAACAGGAATCCACCGGGGAGCTGTTTTTT CAHPQQESTGELFF
TRBD2 few TRBJ2-3 TRBV12-3/TRBV12-4 TGTGCCAGCAGCATATTTCCCCTTGCGGGAGGCGCAGATACGCAGTATTTT CASSIFPLAGGADTQYF
TRBD2 NA TRBJ2-1 TRBV4-1 TGCGCCAGCAGCCAAGATGGGGTGGGAGCGGGACCCTACAATGAGCAGTTCTTC CASSQDGVGAGPYNEQFF
NA few TRBJ2-1 TRBV7-9 TGTGCCAGCAGCCCGACTAATGCCTACAATGAGCAGTTCTTC CASSPTNAYNEQFF
NA few TRBJ1-5 TRBV6-2/TRBV6-3 TGTGCCAGCACCTCCGGGGAAATAACCAATCAGCCCCAGCATTTT CASTSGEITNQPQHF
NA few TRBJ1-2 TRBV10-3 TGTGCCATCAGTGAGTCGACTCAGGGGTACGGCTACACCTTC CAISESTQGYGYTF
TRBD2 few TRBJ2-1 TRBV6-1 TGTGCCAGCCCTGGGCCGCGGGAGGGCTCCTACAATGAGCAGTTCTTC CASPGPREGSYNEQFF
NA few TRBJ2-1 TRBV5-1 TGCGCCAGCAGCTTGGAAGGCGGGGTATGGAATGAGCAGTTCTTC CASSLEGGVWNEQFF
NA NA TRBJ2-1 TRBV11-3 TGTGCCAGCAGCCCGAGGAACTACGAGCAGTTCTTC CASSPRNYEQFF
NA NA TRBJ2-5 TRBV2 TGTGCCAGCGAGGGCAACAACCAAGAGACCCAGTACTTC CASEGNNQETQYF
TRBD2 many TRBJ2-1 TRBV12-3/TRBV12-4 TGTGCCAGCAGGCTAGCGGGCTACAATGAGCAGTTCTTC CASRLAGYNEQFF